This record looks at one TCR beta chain sequence and its context. Its antigen is not yet known. No much larger clone exists at a distance of one base, and base qualities are not known. Using the deep immunoSEQ assay, TCR CDR3 regions were amplified from genomic DNA by multiplex PCR. Genomic DNA extracted from each cell subset was distributed evenly over all wells of several immunoSEQ 96-well plates, and each plate served as one replicate. For sorted subsets, 150 to 200 ng genomic DNA, equal to 25,000 to 35,000 T cell genomes, was loaded into each replicate PCR. Purified libraries were measured with a Qubit 3.0 fluorometer, size-checked on a Bioanalyzer 2100, and measured again with the KAPA Library Quantification kit. Every immunoSEQ 96-well plate was sequenced on a separate single-read 150-cycle Illumina NextSeq 550 flow cell. Processing in the source paper ran as follows. Because the immunoSEQ output included only junctional sequences and no quality scores, the filtering could not be the same as the filtering used for full-length reads. To assign V/J genes and CDR3, sequences were annotated using PyIR, a Python wrapper for IgBLAST v1.9, with IMGT germline references. Reads with weak V/J assignments (E-value above 1e-6), missing CDR3, stop codons, out-of-frame junctions, or ambiguous translated residues were removed. V3J clonotypes were defined by identical inferred V gene, J gene, and CDR3 amino acid sequence. The percentage overlap between two repertoires was calculated by dividing the number of shared unique clonotypes by the size of the smaller repertoire. Richness of each repertoire was evaluated using RTK rarefaction, the Chao1 estimator, and Recon v2.1 estimates of unobserved clonotypes. Generation probabilities for all TCRbeta clonotypes obtained by the gDNA method from four donors were computed using OLGA. This is the immuneACCESS table as TCRdb keeps it, with only in-frame sequences that have V and J called. A part of the clones is gone; compared with another copy, unresolved V genes explain less than half, and the rest is unexplained. V, J and clone size derive from that table, while D and trimming were established from the DNA sequence. The sample records around 1.9 million clones, just over 90% of which are singletons. Together, the top ten hold around 1.7% of the sample.

These data come from a study of shared clonotypes between healthy human individuals (dated by TCRdb to the early 2020s). The study in broad terms: A few men and a couple of women, aged 18 to 49 years, made up the cohort. For each donor, CD4 naive and CD4 memory were each given three plates, CD8 naive was given two plates, and CD8 memory was given one plate. To estimate repertoire size and how much clonotypes are shared between individuals, the study performed deep sequencing of blood TCR repertoires from a handful of healthy adults. Different laboratories and diverse techniques were used to prepare libraries and sequence TCR repertoires, to increase sequencing depth and limit assay-specific biases. Per donor, leukapheresis produced somewhere between about 0.94 and 10 billion PBMCs.

For the CD8 naive samples, CD45RO-negative cells were positively selected for CCR7, yielding a CD45RA+CCR7+ population from which TemRA cells were excluded. Donors were healthy HIV-negative adults with no recently reported acute infections or vaccinations. Every donor was a Caucasian adult living in Nashville, Tennessee, USA. After blood collection by leukapheresis, PBMCs were isolated using Ficoll-Histopaque density gradient centrifugation and then cryopreserved in the vapor phase of liquid nitrogen. Purity and quantity of every magnetically sorted T cell population were checked by analytical flow cytometry. Each sorted fraction had its genomic DNA isolated and then quantified by UV absorbance on a Nanodrop 2000c. General conclusions and limits of the study: Rarefaction of sorted-subset datasets indicated incomplete sequencing despite the large sequencing depth. Higher generation probabilities were observed for clonotypes shared by all four sorted-subset donors than for non-shared clonotypes. Based on pairwise subsampling, the degree of clonotype sharing among donors was expected to be affected by sequencing depth. The genetic and exposure-history diversity represented was limited by the small number of donors. Estimated clonotype richness was generally larger for naive than for memory subsets. Across a few donors, roughly 5% of naive CD4, roughly 3.4% of naive CD8, under 2.5% of memory CD4, and over 0.35% of memory CD8 clonotypes were shared. Only blood was sampled, and tissue TCR repertoires likely differ from those in blood.

V is pared back by 4 bases and J by 1 base, with 10 bases lying between the germline termini. Measured from the cysteine to the phenylalanine, the CDR3 is 14 residues long. Here the CDR3 DNA is all that survives: 42 bases in frame from base 1. CDR1 and CDR2, per the germline V gene, are SQVTM and ANQGSEA. The sequenced material came from naive CD8+ T cells from PBMCs. The cell subset or site label here, explained by the study, means: CD45RA+CCR7+. The sequence came from a man between 18 and 35 years old in good health. Some clones in this sample may be carry-over from other donors' samples. This receptor chain uses TRBV29-1 and TRBJ2-2; no D segment can be confidently identified. CDR3 loop: CSVVVGMNTGELFF. The DNA sequence follows: TGCAGCGTTGTTGTGGGAATGAACACCGGGGAGCTGTTTTTT.